These T cell receptor beta chains were read from a single sample in a study of blood T cell repertoires in COVID-19. The method was immunoSEQ multiplex PCR; TCRdb's version includes in-frame clones alone and lacks a portion of them. The sample comprises roughly 250,000 clones, more than 70% of which are singletons, and 8.6% rests with the top ten. The material sequenced was peripheral blood. These receptors originate from a man aged 40-55 years with active or convalescent COVID-19. CDR3s include the opening cysteine and the closing phenylalanine or tryptophan. The D gene is left open where the match is weak. Only some rows state a clone size, as once, few, many or a class for expanded clones.

size	V	J	D	CDR3	DNA
-	TRBV11-2	TRBJ2-7	TRBD1	CASSGPTGANEQYF	TGTGCCAGCAGTGGCCCGACAGGGGCAAACGAGCAGTACTTC
-	TRBV30	TRBJ2-1	-	CAWSPDSRVGQFF	TGTGCCTGGAGTCCGGACAGCCGTGTCGGGCAGTTCTTC
once	TRBV11-2	TRBJ1-1	-	CASSLTHRDEAFF	TGTGCCAGCAGCTTAACCCACAGGGACGAAGCTTTCTTT
-	TRBV7-9	TRBJ1-2	TRBD1	CAGVTGGF	TGTGCCGGGGTTACAGGGGGATTC
once	TRBV4-3	TRBJ1-5	-	CASSQDRGQPQHF	TGCGCCAGCAGCCAAGATCGGGGTCAGCCCCAGCATTTT
-	TRBV24-1	TRBJ1-6	TRBD1	CATSDGQGWNSPLHF	TGTGCCACCAGTGACGGACAGGGCTGGAATTCACCCCTCCACTTT
few	TRBV27	TRBJ2-2	-	CASSLGTLNTGELFF	TGTGCCAGCAGCCTGGGGACTCTGAACACCGGGGAGCTGTTTTTT
-	TRBV6-6	TRBJ1-3	-	CASNPAVGVSGNTIYF	TGTGCCAGCAACCCCGCTGTGGGAGTCTCTGGAAACACCATATATTTT
-	TRBV14	TRBJ2-7	TRBD1	CASSQLPGQGAYEQYF	TGTGCCAGCAGCCAACTTCCGGGACAGGGGGCCTACGAGCAGTACTTC
once	TRBV30	TRBJ2-7	-	CAWSRTEGLKTYEQYF	TGTGCCTGGAGCCGGACAGAAGGGTTAAAGACCTACGAGCAGTACTTC
once	TRBV27	TRBJ1-1	TRBD1	CASSSSLGQKNTEAFF	TGTGCCAGCAGTTCCTCCCTGGGACAGAAGAACACTGAAGCTTTCTTT
-	TRBV18	TRBJ2-1	TRBD1	CASSPGQGGYNEQFF	TGTGCCAGCTCACCGGGACAGGGAGGCTACAATGAGCAGTTCTTC
-	TRBV4-1	TRBJ2-1	-	CASSQGQGNEQFF	TGCGCCAGCAGCCAGGGCCAGGGGAATGAGCAGTTCTTC
-	TRBV18	TRBJ2-3	TRBD1	CASSPTTRTGGNTQYF	TGTGCCAGCTCACCCACGACCCGGACAGGGGGAAATACGCAGTATTTT
-	TRBV24-1	TRBJ1-1	-	CATSDSGTEAFF	TGTGCCACCAGTGATTCAGGGACTGAAGCTTTCTTT
-	TRBV30	TRBJ1-1	-	CAWSVLGTEAFF	TGTGCCTGGAGTGTCCTCGGGACAGAAGCTTTCTTT